These 8 T cell receptor beta chains were sequenced from one sample in a study of blood T cells in healthy people across ages. For the second PCR, which ran for roughly 7 to 11 cycles, a sample-barcoded 5' primer and a J-beta primer mix were used. TCRdb reanalysed the 5' RACE reads using MiXCR and keeps one entry per CDR3 protein. The sample shows some 670,000 distinct CDR3 sequences, more than 45% of them seen only once. Sequencing was carried out using blood. The receptor set was obtained from a woman older than 75 in good health.

J is TRBJ2-4 and V is TRBV6-6, with 7 bases fitting TRBD1. TRBJ2-7 matches the DNA end more closely, so the J call is doubtful. CDR3 size: 13 residues. Germline loops: CDR1 MNHNY, CDR2 SVGAGI (reference sequence). CDR3 sequence reads: CASRPTGFDEQYF. CDR3 DNA: TGTGCCAGCAGACCGACAGGGTTCGACGAGCAGTACTTC.

This clonotype was counted a few times. The rearrangement joins TRBV19 to TRBJ1-2, with 7 positions matching TRBD1. CDR1 is LNHDA and CDR2 is SQIVND in the germline V gene (reference sequence). This CDR3 is built from 14 residues. V was clipped by 3 bases and J by 4 bases; unmatched bases: 5. In nucleotides, the CDR3 is TGTGCCAGTAGTATCTGGGACAGCGGCTATGGCTACACCTTC. The encoded protein is CASSIWDSGYGYTF. The full variable domain, in which reference TRBV19 and TRBJ1-2 provide the parts outside the CDR3, is DGGITQSPKYLFRKEGQNVTLSCEQNLNHDAMYWYRQDPGQGLRLIYYSQIVNDFQKGDIAEGYSVSREKKESFPLTVTSAQKNPTAFYLCASSIWDSGYGYTFGSGTRLTVV.

The rearrangement links TRBV13 to TRBJ1-1; D is unclear. Trimming took off 8 bases at V and 5 bases at J, with 18 bases between the two ends. CDR3 size: 14 residues. Germline assignment: CDR1 PRHDT and CDR2 FYEKMQ (reference sequence). The CDR3 nucleotides read TGTGCCAGCGGCTACCAGCGGGGTTGGACTGAAGCTTTCTTT. It codes for CASGYQRGWTEAFF.

The CDR3 region has the DNA TGTGCCAGCAGCTTAGCGTGGTCTCCTTTTGGCATTTACGAGCAGTACTTC. This codes for CASSLAWSPFGIYEQYF. This chain uses TRBV7-9 with TRBJ2-7; D unclear. The germline V and J ends were trimmed by 0 bases and 4 bases, with 19 bases remaining between them. The length of the CDR3 is 17 residues. The germline V gene has CDR1 SEHNR and CDR2 FQNEAQ (reference sequence).

A remark on this clonotype: At one boundary the junction diverges from the germline segment, which might be a read error. The gene calls are TRBV5-1 and TRBJ2-7; 11 nucleotides line up with TRBD2. Germline CDR1 is SGHRS and CDR2 is YFSETQ. This CDR3 has 16 amino acids. The chain's CDR3 is CAGSLGTSGSYNEQYF. CDR3 in DNA: TGCGCCGGCAGCTTGGGGACTAGCGGCTCCTACAATGAGCAGTACTTC.

The V call is TRBV29-1, the J call TRBJ2-4, with D perhaps TRBD1 (5 bases). This CDR3 spans 12 amino acids. The germline V gene has CDR1 SQVTM and CDR2 ANQGSEA. With 2 bases removed from V and 7 bases from J, the gap between germline ends came to 9 bases. CDR3: CSVEPGPNIQYF. The CDR3 nucleotides read TGCAGCGTTGAACCAGGGCCCAACATTCAGTACTTC.

This clonotype came up many times. V and J are TRBV27 and TRBJ2-5; D gene ambiguous. The CDR3 covers 16 residues. Between the trimmed V and J ends, which lost 5 bases and 2 bases, there was a span of 18 bases. Looked up from germline, CDR1 is MNHEY and CDR2 is SMNVEV (reference sequence). CDR3 sequence: CASSLGKGYSQETQYF. The DNA of the CDR3 is TGTGCCAGCAGTCTTGGGAAGGGATACTCACAAGAGACCCAGTACTTC.

This clonotype was counted a few times. This may stem from a read error, because a much larger clone lies one nucleotide away. The J gene is TRBJ2-1, the V gene TRBV10-3; 9 bases line up with TRBD2. Germline CDR1 is ENHRY and CDR2 is SYGVKD. V was pared by 11 bases and J by 6 bases, with 8 bases of the junction left unmatched. This CDR3 is 13 amino acids long. CDR3 sequence reads: CAAASGAANEQFF. The CDR3 DNA reads as TGTGCCGCGGCTAGCGGGGCGGCCAATGAGCAGTTCTTC.